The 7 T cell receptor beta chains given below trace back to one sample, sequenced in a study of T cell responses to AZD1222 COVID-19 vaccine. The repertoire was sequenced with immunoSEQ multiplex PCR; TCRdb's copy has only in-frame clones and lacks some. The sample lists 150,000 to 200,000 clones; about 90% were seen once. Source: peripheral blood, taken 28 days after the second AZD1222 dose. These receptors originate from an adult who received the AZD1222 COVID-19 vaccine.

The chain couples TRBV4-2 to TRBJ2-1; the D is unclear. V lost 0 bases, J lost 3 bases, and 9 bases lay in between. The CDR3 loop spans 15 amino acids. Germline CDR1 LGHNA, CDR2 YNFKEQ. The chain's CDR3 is CASSQDMASYNEQFF. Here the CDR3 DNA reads TGTGCCAGCAGCCAAGATATGGCTAGCTACAATGAGCAGTTCTTC.

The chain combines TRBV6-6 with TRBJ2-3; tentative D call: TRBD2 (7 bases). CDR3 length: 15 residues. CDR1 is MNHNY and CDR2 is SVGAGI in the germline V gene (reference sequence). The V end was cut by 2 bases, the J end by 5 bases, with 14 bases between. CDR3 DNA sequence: TGTGCCAGCAGTTACGGCGGGGGCCTGGGAGATACGCAGTATTTT. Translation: CASSYGGGLGDTQYF.

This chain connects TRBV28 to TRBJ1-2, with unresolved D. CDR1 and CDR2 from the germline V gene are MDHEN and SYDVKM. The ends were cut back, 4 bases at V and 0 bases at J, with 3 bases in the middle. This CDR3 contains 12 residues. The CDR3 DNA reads TGTGCCAGCAGTTGGGCTAACTATGGCTACACCTTC. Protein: CASSWANYGYTF.

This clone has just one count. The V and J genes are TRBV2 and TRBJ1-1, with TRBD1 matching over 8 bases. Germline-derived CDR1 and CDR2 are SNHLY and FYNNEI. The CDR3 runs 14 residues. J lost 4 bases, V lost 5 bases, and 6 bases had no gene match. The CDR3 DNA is TGTGCCAGCAGTCGAACCGGGACAGGCACTGAAGCTTTCTTT. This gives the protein CASSRTGTGTEAFF. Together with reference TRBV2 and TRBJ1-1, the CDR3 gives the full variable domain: EPEVTQTPSHQVTQMGQEVILRCVPISNHLYFYWYRQILGQKVEFLVSFYNNEISEKSEIFDDQFSVERPDGSNFTLKIRSTKLEDSAMYFCASSRTGTGTEAFFGQGTRLTVV.

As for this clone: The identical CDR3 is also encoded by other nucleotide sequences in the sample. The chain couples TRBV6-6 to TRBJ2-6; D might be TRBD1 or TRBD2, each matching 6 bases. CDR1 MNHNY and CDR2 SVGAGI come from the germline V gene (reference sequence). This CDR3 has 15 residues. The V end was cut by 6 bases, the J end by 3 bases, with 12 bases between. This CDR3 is CASSPGADGANVLTF. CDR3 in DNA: TGTGCCAGCAGCCCGGGGGCTGATGGGGCCAACGTCCTGACTTTC.

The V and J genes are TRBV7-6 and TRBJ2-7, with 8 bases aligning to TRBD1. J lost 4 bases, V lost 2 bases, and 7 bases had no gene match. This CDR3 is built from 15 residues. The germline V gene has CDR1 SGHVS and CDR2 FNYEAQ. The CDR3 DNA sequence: TGTGCCAGCAGCTTATTCTCCGGACAGGGATACGAGCAGTACTTC. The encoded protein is CASSLFSGQGYEQYF.

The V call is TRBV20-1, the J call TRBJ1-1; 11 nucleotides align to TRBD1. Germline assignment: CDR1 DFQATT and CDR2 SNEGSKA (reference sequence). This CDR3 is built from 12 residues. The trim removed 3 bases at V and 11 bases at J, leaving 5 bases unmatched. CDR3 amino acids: CSASRDRGFAFF. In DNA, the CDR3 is TGCAGTGCTAGTAGGGACAGGGGGTTCGCTTTCTTT.